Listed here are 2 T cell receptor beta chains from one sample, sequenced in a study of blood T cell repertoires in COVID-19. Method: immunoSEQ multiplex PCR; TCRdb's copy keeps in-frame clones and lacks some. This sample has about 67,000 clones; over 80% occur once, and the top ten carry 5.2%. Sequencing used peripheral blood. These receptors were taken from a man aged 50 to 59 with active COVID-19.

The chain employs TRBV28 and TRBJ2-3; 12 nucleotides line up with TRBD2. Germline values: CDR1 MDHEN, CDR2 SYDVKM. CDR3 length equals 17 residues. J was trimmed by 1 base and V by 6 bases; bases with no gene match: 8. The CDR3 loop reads CASRATSGRPGTDTQYF. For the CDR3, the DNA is TGTGCCAGCAGAGCTACTAGCGGGAGGCCGGGCACAGATACGCAGTATTTT.

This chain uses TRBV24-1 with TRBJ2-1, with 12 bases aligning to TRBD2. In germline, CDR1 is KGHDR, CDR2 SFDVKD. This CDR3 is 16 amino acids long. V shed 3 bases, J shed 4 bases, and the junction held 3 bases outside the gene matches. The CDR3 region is CATSDQTSGRYNEQFF. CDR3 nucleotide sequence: TGTGCCACCAGTGATCAGACTAGCGGGAGATACAATGAGCAGTTCTTC.